These T cell receptor beta chains were read from a single sample in a study of blood T cell repertoires in COVID-19. The protocol was immunoSEQ multiplex PCR, while the TCRdb copy is restricted to in-frame clones and leaves out a portion. The data hold 99,000 or so clones, with 65% to 90% observed a single time. The sequencing sample was made of peripheral blood. These receptors were obtained from a man older than 75 with acute or convalescent COVID-19. Both conserved end residues are part of each CDR3. D genes are given only for firm matches.

V: TRBV5-1; D: TRBD1; CDR3: CASSSGTGAYEQYF
V: TRBV18; D: .; CDR3: CASSPQVNTEAFF
V: TRBV5-1; D: TRBD1; CDR3: CASSLEGTGGEKLFF
V: TRBV5-1; D: .; CDR3: CASSFEAGETSGANVLTF
V: TRBV29-1; D: .; CDR3: CSAPDYQETQYF
V: TRBV2; D: TRBD1; CDR3: CASSGDRGLAEAFF
V: TRBV7-2; D: TRBD2; CDR3: CASSLTSGSYEQYF
V: TRBV7-8; D: .; CDR3: CASSLGRSGTDTQYF
V: TRBV10-3; D: TRBD2; CDR3: CAISASPGLAPYEQYF
V: TRBV7-8; D: .; CDR3: CASSSGTLYGYTF
V: TRBV29-1; D: TRBD2; CDR3: CSVTGTSLVDTQYF
V: TRBV24-1; D: .; CDR3: CATSDFYEDNEQFF
V: TRBV5-1; D: .; CDR3: CASSFSPPSYEQYF
V: TRBV18; D: .; CDR3: CASSPIRQSATNEKLFF
V: TRBV6-5; D: .; CDR3: CASTLSLVRGNEQFF
V: TRBV27; D: TRBD1; CDR3: CASSYRQGRGTEAFF
V: TRBV5-1; D: TRBD1; CDR3: CASSLEGTVVHNEQFF
V: TRBV2; D: .; CDR3: CASSQGTEAFF
V: TRBV7-9; D: TRBD1; CDR3: CASSFQGAGTEAFF
V: TRBV14; D: .; CDR3: CASSQEFGPGSTQYF